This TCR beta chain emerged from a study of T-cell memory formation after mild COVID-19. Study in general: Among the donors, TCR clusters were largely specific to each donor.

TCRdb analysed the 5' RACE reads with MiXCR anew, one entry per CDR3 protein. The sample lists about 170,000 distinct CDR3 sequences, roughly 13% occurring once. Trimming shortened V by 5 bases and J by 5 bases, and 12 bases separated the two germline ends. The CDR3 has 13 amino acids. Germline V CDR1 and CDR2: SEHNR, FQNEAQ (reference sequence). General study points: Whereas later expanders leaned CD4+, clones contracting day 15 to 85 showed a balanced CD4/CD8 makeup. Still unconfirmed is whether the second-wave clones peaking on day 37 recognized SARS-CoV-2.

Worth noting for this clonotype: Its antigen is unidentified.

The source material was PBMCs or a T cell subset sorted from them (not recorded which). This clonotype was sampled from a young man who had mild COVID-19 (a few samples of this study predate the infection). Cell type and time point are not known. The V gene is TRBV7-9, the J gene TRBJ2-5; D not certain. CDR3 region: CASSRNVRETQYF. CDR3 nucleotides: TGTGCCAGCAGCCGAAACGTGCGGGAGACCCAGTACTTC.